This T cell receptor beta chain was identified in a study of beta chain features in type 1 diabetes. Study in general: Sorted cells, 90 million to 120 million in number, were examined across all samples.

This clone was detected a few times. Its antigen is not identified. As every portion of the isolated RNA was reverse transcribed, the sequencing read expressed TCRB transcripts. Sequencing was performed with immunoSEQ multiplex PCR; in TCRdb, only in-frame clones are kept and a portion is missing. The table shows roughly 130,000 clones, with 9.2% occurring only once. Study observations and caveats: cDNA-based sequencing might over-represent cells highly expressing TCR.

This clonotype was obtained from a man younger than 30 in good health. Sequencing used central memory CD4+ T cells from blood.

The CDR3 reads CSVELSENQPQHF. DNA for the CDR3: TGCAGCGTTGAACTGTCGGAGAATCAGCCCCAGCATTTT. The chain recombines TRBV29-1 with TRBJ1-5; D not certain. Germline CDR1 is SQVTM and CDR2 is ANQGSEA. This CDR3 comprises 13 residues. Deletions cut 2 bases from V and 4 bases from J, with 9 bases between.